This TCR beta chain was sequenced in a study of T-cell reconstitution after alpha-beta-depleted transplantation in children. Unique molecular identifiers were built into the TCRbeta library. MiXCR, applied by TCRdb to the PCR reads, yields one record per CDR3 protein. In the table there are some 830,000 distinct CDR3 sequences, 15% to 20% of which are singletons. This clonotype was observed at least ten times. The CDR3 has 15 residues. V shed 2 bases, J shed 9 bases, and the junction held 5 bases outside the gene matches. Germline CDR1 SGHRS, CDR2 YFSETQ. This receptor was obtained from a male patient younger than 18 who had a stem cell transplant for acute lymphoblastic leukemia, so the T cells may come from the graft donor. The chain combines TRBV5-1 with TRBJ2-1; TRBD2 agrees at 13 bases. This specimen consisted of PBMCs, mostly from graft donor cells, obtained 360 days after TCRalphabeta/CD19-depleted stem cell transplant. The CDR3 region is CASSFQTSGRIEQFF. The CDR3 bases are TGCGCCAGCAGCTTCCAGACTAGCGGGAGGATTGAGCAGTTCTTC. Full variable domain (missing parts from reference TRBV5-1 and TRBJ2-1): KAGVTQTPRYLIKTRGQQVTLSCSPISGHRSVSWYQQTPGQGLQFLFEYFSETQRNKGNFPGRFSGRQFSNSRSEMNVSTLELGDSALYLCASSFQTSGRIEQFFGPGTRLTVL.